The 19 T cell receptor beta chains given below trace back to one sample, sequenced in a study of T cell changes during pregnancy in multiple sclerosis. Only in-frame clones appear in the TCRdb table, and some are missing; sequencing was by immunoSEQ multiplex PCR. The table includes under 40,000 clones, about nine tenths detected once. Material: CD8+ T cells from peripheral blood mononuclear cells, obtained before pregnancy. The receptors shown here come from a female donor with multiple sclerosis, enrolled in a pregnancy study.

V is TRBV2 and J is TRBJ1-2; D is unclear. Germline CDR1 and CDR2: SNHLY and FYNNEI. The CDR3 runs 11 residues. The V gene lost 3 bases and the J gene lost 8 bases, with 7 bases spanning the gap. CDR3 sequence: CASSDSWGYTF. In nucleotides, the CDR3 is TGTGCCAGCAGTGATAGCTGGGGCTACACCTTC.

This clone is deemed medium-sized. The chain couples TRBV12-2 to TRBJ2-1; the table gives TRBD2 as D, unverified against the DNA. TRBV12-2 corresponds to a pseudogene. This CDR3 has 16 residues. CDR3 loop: CASEGLKREGGNEQFF. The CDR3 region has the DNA TGTGCAAGCGAGGGCTTGAAGCGGGAGGGTGGGAATGAGCAGTTCTTC.

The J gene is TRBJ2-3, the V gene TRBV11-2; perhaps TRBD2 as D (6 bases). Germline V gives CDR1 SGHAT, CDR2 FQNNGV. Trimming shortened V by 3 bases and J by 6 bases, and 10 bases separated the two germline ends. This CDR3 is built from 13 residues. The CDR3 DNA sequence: TGTGCCAGCAGCTTGCGGGGCCGTGATACGCAGTATTTT. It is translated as CASSLRGRDTQYF.

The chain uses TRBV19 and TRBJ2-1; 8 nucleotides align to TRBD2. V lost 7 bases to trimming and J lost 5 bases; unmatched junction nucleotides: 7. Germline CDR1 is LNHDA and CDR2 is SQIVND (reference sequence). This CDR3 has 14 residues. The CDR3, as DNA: TGTGCCAGTAAAATCCAGCGGGGGAACAATGAGCAGTTCTTC. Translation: CASKIQRGNNEQFF.

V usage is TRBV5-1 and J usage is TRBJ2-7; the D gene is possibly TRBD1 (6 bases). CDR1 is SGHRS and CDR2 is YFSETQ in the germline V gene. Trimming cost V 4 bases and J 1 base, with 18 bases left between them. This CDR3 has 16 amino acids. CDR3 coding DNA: TGCGCCAGCAGCAACTCCCGGGACACCATTTCCTACGAGCAGTACTTC. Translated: CASSNSRDTISYEQYF.

As DNA, the CDR3 is TGTGCCAGCAGTTTAATAGCGGGCCCACCAGAGACCCAGTACTTC. Translation gives CASSLIAGPPETQYF. The V and J genes are TRBV28 and TRBJ2-5; 7 bases agree with TRBD2. V lost 2 bases, J lost 4 bases, and 7 bases stayed unmatched. The V gene's germline CDR1 is MDHEN and CDR2 SYDVKM. This CDR3 spans 15 amino acids.

In DNA, the CDR3 is TGTGCCATCAGTGAGTCACACCAGGCTAAGACTGAAGCTTTCTTT. Its protein is CAISESHQAKTEAFF. The chain recombines TRBV10-3 with TRBJ1-1, with no clear D. CDR3 size: 15 residues. Germline-derived CDR1 and CDR2 are ENHRY and SYGVKD. V was trimmed by 0 bases and J by 5 bases, leaving 13 bases between them.

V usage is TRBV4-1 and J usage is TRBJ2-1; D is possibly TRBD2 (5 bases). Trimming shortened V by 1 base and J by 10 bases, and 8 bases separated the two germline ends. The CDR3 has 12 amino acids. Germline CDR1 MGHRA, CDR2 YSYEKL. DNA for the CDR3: TGCGCCAGCAGCCAAGTCCAGCGGGAGCAGTTCTTC. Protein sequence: CASSQVQREQFF.

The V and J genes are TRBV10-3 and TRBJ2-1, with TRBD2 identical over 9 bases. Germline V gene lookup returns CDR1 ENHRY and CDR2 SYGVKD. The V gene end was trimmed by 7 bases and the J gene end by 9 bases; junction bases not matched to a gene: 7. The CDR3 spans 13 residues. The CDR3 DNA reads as TGTGCCATCAAGGAGCGGGAGGTGAGTGAGCAGTTCTTC. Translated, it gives CAIKEREVSEQFF.

The CDR3 DNA reads TGCGCCAGCAGCTTGATATACCCACAAGATACGCAGTATTTT. Protein: CASSLIYPQDTQYF. The gene calls are TRBV5-1 and TRBJ2-3; D unclear. This CDR3 region has 14 residues. V was pared by 1 base and J by 5 bases, with 11 bases between. The V gene's germline CDR1 is SGHRS and CDR2 YFSETQ.

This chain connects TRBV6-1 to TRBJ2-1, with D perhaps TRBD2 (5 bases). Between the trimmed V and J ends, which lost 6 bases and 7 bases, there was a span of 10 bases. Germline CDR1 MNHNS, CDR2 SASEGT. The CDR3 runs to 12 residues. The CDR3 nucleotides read TGTGCCAGCAGCGCCCGAGGGAATGAGCAGTTCTTC. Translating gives CASSARGNEQFF.

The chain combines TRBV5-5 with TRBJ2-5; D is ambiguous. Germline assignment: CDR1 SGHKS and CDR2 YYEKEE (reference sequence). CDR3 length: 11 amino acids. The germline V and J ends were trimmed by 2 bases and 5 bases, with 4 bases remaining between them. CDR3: CASSFRETQYF. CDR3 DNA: TGTGCCAGCAGCTTCAGGGAGACCCAGTACTTC.

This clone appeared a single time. The CDR3, as DNA: TGTGCCAGCAGTCCCCCTCGGGGGGGCGATCAGCCCCAGCATTTT. Encoded protein: CASSPPRGGDQPQHF. V gene TRBV28 combines with J gene TRBJ1-5; D may be TRBD1 (6 bases). CDR3 size: 15 residues. V was clipped by 5 bases and J by 5 bases, with 16 bases between them. Looked up from germline, CDR1 is MDHEN and CDR2 is SYDVKM.

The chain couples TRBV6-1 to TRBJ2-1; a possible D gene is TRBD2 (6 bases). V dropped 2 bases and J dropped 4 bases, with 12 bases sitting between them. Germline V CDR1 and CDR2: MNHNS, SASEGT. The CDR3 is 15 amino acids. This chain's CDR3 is CASSENERVYNEQFF. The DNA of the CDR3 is TGTGCCAGCAGTGAAAACGAGCGGGTGTACAATGAGCAGTTCTTC.

The chain's CDR3 is CASSVEAASTDTQYF. For the CDR3, the DNA is TGTGCCAGCAGCGTTGAGGCCGCTAGCACAGATACGCAGTATTTT. The chain combines TRBV9 with TRBJ2-3, with D unclear. Trimming left V 2 bases short and J 0 bases short, with 10 bases between. The CDR3 length is 15 residues. From germline, CDR1 is SGDLS and CDR2 YYNGEE.

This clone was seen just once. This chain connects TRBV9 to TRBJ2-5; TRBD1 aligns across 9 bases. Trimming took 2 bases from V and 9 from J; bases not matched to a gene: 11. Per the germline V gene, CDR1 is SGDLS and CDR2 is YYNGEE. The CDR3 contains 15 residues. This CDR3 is CASSVEDRGRGAQYF. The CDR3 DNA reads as TGTGCCAGCAGCGTGGAGGACAGGGGCCGGGGGGCCCAGTACTTC.

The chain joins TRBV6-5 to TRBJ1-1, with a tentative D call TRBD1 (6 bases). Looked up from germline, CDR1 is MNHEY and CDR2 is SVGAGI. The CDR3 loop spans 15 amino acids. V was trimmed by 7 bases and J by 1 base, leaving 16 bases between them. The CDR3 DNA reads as TGTGCCAGCATCAAAAGGGGGGGAGAGAACACTGAAGCTTTCTTT. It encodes CASIKRGGENTEAFF.

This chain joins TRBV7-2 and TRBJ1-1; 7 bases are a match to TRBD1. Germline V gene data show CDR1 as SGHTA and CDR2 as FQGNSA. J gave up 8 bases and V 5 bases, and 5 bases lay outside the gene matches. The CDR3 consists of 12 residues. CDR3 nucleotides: TGTGCCAGCAGCCACGGGACAGTGGAAGCTTTCTTT. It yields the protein CASSHGTVEAFF.

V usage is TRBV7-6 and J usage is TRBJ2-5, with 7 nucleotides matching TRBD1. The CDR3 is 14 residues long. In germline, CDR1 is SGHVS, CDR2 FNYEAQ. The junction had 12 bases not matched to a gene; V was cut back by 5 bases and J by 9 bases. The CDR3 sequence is CASSPGTAQAAQYF. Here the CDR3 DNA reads TGTGCCAGCAGCCCCGGGACAGCGCAAGCGGCCCAGTACTTC.